This T cell receptor (beta chain) appears in the sequencing data of a study of OX40 agonist ivuxolimab in advanced cancers. The method was immunoSEQ multiplex PCR; TCRdb's version includes in-frame clones alone and lacks a portion of them. The sample lists tens of thousands of clones, approximately 81% occurring once. Germline loops: CDR1 SGHVS, CDR2 FQNEAQ. Between the trimmed V and J ends, which lost 5 bases and 6 bases, there was a span of 12 bases. The CDR3 loop spans 13 amino acids. Material: CD4+ or CD8+ T cells sorted from blood, obtained in a trial of the OX40 agonist ivuxolimab. The V call is TRBV7-8, the J call TRBJ2-3; D gene unclear. The clonotype comes from an adult with an advanced solid tumor such as melanoma, head and neck, liver or kidney cancer. CDR3 coding DNA: TGTGCCAGCAGCCCCCCCCCGTGGGATACGCAGTATTTT. Translation: CASSPPPWDTQYF.